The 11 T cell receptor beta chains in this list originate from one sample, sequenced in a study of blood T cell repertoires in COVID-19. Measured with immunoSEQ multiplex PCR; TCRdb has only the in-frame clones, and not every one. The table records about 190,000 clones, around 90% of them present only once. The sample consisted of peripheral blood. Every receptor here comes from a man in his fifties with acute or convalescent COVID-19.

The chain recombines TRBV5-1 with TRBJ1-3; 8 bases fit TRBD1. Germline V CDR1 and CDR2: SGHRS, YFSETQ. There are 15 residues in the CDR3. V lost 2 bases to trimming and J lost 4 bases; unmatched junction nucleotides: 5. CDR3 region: CASSFTGGSGNTIYF. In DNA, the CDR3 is TGCGCCAGCAGCTTTACAGGGGGTAGCGGAAACACCATATATTTT.

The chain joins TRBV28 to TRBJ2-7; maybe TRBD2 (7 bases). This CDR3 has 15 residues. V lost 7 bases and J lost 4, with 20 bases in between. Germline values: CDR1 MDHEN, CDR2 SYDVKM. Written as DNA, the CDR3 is TGTGCCAGCACCCCCCCGGGGAGGGGGGCGTACGAGCAGTACTTC. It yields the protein CASTPPGRGAYEQYF.

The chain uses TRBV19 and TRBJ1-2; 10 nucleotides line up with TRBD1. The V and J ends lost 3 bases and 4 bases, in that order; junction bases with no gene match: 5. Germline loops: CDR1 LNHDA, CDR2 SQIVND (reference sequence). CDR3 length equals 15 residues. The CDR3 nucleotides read TGTGCCAGTAGTATCCCCGGGACAGGGGTCTATGGCTACACCTTC. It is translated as CASSIPGTGVYGYTF.

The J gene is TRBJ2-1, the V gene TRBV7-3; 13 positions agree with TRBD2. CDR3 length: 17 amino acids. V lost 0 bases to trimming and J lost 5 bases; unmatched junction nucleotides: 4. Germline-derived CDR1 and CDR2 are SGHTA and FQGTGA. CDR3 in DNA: TGTGCCAGCAGCTTAACGGGGGGACTAGCGGGGAACAATGAGCAGTTCTTC. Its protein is CASSLTGGLAGNNEQFF.

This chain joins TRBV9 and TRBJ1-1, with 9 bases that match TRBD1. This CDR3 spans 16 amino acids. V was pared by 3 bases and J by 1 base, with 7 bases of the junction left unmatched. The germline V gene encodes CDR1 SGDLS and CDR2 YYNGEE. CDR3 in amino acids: CASSARPGQGNTEAFF. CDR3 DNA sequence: TGTGCCAGCAGCGCTCGTCCGGGACAGGGGAACACTGAAGCTTTCTTT.

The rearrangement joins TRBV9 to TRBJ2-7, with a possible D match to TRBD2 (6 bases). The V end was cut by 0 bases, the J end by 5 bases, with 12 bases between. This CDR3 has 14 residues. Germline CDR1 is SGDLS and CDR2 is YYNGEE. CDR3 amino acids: CASSVGSGRDEQYF. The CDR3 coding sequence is TGTGCCAGCAGCGTAGGTAGCGGAAGAGACGAGCAGTACTTC.

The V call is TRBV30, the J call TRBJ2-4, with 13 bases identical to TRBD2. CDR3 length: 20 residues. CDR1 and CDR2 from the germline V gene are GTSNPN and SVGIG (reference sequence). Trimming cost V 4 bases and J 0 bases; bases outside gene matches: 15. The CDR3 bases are TGTGCCTGGACCCCACGGGGAGGGACTAGCGGGGAGCTAGCCAAAAACATTCAGTACTTC. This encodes CAWTPRGGTSGELAKNIQYF.

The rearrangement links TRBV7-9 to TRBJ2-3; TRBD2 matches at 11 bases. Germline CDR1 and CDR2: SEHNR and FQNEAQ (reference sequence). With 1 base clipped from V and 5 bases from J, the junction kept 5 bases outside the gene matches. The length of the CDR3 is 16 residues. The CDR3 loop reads CASSLVTSGRRDTQYF. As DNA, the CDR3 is TGTGCCAGCAGCTTAGTCACTAGCGGGAGAAGAGATACGCAGTATTTT.

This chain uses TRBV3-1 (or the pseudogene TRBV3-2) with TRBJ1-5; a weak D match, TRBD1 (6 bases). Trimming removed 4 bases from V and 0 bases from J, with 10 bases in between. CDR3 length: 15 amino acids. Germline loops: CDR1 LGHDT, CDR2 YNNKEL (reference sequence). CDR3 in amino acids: CASSPGDISNQPQHF. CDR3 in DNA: TGTGCCAGCAGCCCCGGGGACATTAGCAATCAGCCCCAGCATTTT.

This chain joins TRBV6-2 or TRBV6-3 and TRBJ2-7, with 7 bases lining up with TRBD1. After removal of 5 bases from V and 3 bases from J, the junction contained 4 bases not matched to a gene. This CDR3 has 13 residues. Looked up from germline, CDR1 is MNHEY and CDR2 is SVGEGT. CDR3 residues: CASSPGQLYEQYV. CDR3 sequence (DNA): TGTGCCAGCAGTCCGGGACAGCTCTACGAGCAGTACGTC.

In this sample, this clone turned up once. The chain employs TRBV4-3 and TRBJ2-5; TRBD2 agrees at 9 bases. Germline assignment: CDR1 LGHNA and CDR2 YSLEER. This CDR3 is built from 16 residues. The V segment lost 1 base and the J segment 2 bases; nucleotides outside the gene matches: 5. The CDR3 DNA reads TGCGCCAGCAGCCAAGGGTTTAGCGGGGGACAAGAGACCCAGTACTTC. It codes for CASSQGFSGGQETQYF.